Shown below are 9 T cell receptor beta chains from a single sample sequenced in a study of cytomegalovirus exposure and HLA in healthy donors (dated by TCRdb to about 2017). Libraries were prepared through the immunoSEQ multiplex PCR assay. For the multiplex PCR, a mixture combining 60 forward primers for TCR Vbeta segments and 13 reverse primers for TCR Jbeta segments was used. TCRdb retrieved this table from immuneACCESS and kept in-frame rearrangements only. Not all clones are present; in checked studies, unresolved V genes account for under half, and no reason is known for the remainder. The table of this sample itemizes tens of thousands of clones. The ten largest make up 3.8% of the sample. The sample comprised PBMCs. These receptors were taken from a man younger than 30 in good health and CMV-seropositive.

The rearrangement joins TRBV28 to TRBJ2-7; a weak D match, TRBD1 (5 bases). The CDR3 extends over 14 amino acids. V lost 3 bases and J lost 4, with 13 bases in between. Germline V gives CDR1 MDHEN, CDR2 SYDVKM. The CDR3 nucleotides are TGTGCCAGCAGTTTCCCGAGACAGCCTTACGAGCAGTACTTC. Amino acids: CASSFPRQPYEQYF.

The chain has TRBV14 and TRBJ2-7; 9 bases map to TRBD1. The length of the CDR3 is 15 residues. J was trimmed by 3 bases and V by 3 bases; bases with no gene match: 6. Germline V gene lookup returns CDR1 SGHDN and CDR2 FVKESK. CDR3 in amino acids: CASSHEPGQGYEQYF. CDR3 nucleotides: TGTGCCAGCAGCCACGAGCCGGGACAGGGCTACGAGCAGTACTTC.

This sequence joins TRBV6-1 and TRBJ1-1; 7 bases align to TRBD1. V lost 1 base, J lost 4 bases, and 3 bases stayed unmatched. From germline, CDR1 is MNHNS and CDR2 SASEGT. The CDR3 is 14 residues long. The CDR3 loop is CASSEGTGGTEAFF. In DNA, the CDR3 is TGTGCCAGCAGTGAAGGGACAGGCGGCACTGAAGCTTTCTTT.

The rearrangement links TRBV9 to TRBJ2-5; 9 nucleotides align to TRBD2. CDR3 length: 17 amino acids. Germline CDR1 is SGDLS and CDR2 is YYNGEE. J gave up 2 bases and V 3 bases, and 11 bases lay outside the gene matches. In nucleotides, the CDR3 is TGTGCCAGCAGCGGTCGGACTAGCGACTCATTTCAAGAGACCCAGTACTTC. This translates into CASSGRTSDSFQETQYF.

CDR3 region: CASSFGAEAFF. The CDR3 bases are TGTGCCAGCAGCTTCGGAGCTGAAGCTTTCTTT. The gene calls are TRBV7-2 and TRBJ1-1; D gene ambiguous. With 3 bases removed from V and 6 bases from J, the gap between germline ends came to 5 bases. The CDR3 runs 11 residues. The germline CDR1 and CDR2 sequences are SGHTA and FQGNSA.

The rearrangement links TRBV7-9 to TRBJ2-7; possible D gene TRBD1, 6 bases. Germline V gene lookup returns CDR1 SEHNR and CDR2 FQNEAQ (reference sequence). The V and J ends lost 4 bases and 1 base respectively, with 14 bases between them. This CDR3 comprises 15 residues. CDR3 protein: CASSSPGTPSYEQYF. CDR3 nucleotides: TGTGCCAGCAGCTCCCCCGGGACACCTTCCTACGAGCAGTACTTC.

This chain joins TRBV11-2 and TRBJ2-5, with 7 bases identical to TRBD2. Per germline, CDR1 SGHAT and CDR2 FQNNGV. The V segment lost 1 base and the J segment 5 bases; nucleotides outside the gene matches: 7. The CDR3 consists of 15 residues. CDR3 sequence reads: CASSLGGGERETQYF. The CDR3 DNA follows: TGTGCCAGCAGCTTAGGTGGGGGGGAGCGGGAGACCCAGTACTTC.

The V and J genes are TRBV15 and TRBJ1-4; D uncertain. The CDR3 contains 13 residues. Germline loops: CDR1 LNHNV, CDR2 YYDKDF (reference sequence). The germline V and J ends were trimmed by 0 bases and 8 bases, with 7 bases remaining between them. As DNA, the CDR3 is TGTGCCACCAGCAGAGATAGAGAAGAAAAACTGTTTTTT. Translating it yields CATSRDREEKLFF.

The V and J genes are TRBV9 and TRBJ1-2; possibly TRBD1 for D (5 bases). Germline CDR1 SGDLS, CDR2 YYNGEE. With 0 bases removed from V and 2 bases from J, the gap between germline ends came to 8 bases. The CDR3 loop spans 14 amino acids. CDR3: CASSVGNRNYGYTF. Here the CDR3 DNA reads TGTGCCAGCAGCGTAGGGAACAGGAACTATGGCTACACCTTC.